Described below is a single TCR beta chain sequence and its context. This sample stems from a study of blood T cell repertoires in COVID-19. The overall study: COVID-19 samples from acute and convalescent phases originated in the United States, Italy and Spain.

The CDR3 is 18 residues long. Germline V gene lookup returns CDR1 SEHNR and CDR2 FQNEAQ (reference sequence). V lost 4 bases, J lost 0 bases, and 9 bases stayed unmatched. The table came from immunoSEQ multiplex PCR; TCRdb's copy has only in-frame clones and leaves some out. The sample has 250,000 to 300,000 clones; about 85% are singletons. The TCR comes from a man younger than 35 with active or convalescent COVID-19. Material: peripheral blood. This chain uses TRBV7-9 with TRBJ1-2; 12 bases align to TRBD1. Written as DNA, the CDR3 is TGTGCCAGCAGCTCGTCCCGGGACAGGGGGCGATCTAACTATGGCTACACCTTC. It specifies CASSSSRDRGRSNYGYTF.